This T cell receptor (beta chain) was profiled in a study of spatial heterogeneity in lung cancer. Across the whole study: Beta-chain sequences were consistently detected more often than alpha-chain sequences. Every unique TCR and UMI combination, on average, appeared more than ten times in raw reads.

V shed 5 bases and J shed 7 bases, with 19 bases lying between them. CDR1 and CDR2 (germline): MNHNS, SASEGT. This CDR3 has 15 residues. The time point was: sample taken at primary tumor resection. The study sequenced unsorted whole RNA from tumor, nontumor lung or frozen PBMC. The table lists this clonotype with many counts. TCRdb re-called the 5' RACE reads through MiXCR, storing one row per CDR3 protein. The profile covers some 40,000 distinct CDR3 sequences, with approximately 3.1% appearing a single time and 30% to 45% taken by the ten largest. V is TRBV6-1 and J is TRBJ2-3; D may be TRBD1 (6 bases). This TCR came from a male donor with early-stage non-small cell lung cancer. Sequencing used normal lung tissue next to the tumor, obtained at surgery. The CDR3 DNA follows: TGTGCCAGCAGTCCGGGACATTCGGGGTCGAATACGCAGTATTTT. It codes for CASSPGHSGSNTQYF.